This passage covers 8 T cell receptor beta chains from one sample sequenced in a study of neoadjuvant anti-PD-1 for oral cavity cancer. TCRdb keeps only in-frame clones here, not all; method: immunoSEQ multiplex PCR. This table has 15,000 to 20,000 clones, approximately 70% appearing once. Sequences were derived from PBMCs, sampled before nivolumab (anti-PD-1) treatment. The receptor source for this set is a person aged 35 to 85 with oral cavity squamous cell carcinoma.

This clone was seen a handful of times. The V call is TRBV4-1, the J call TRBJ1-5; D might be TRBD1 (6 bases). CDR3 length: 15 amino acids. Germline CDR1 MGHRA, CDR2 YSYEKL. V was clipped by 0 bases and J by 4 bases, with 10 bases between them. Here the CDR3 reads CASSQDQTGNQPQHF. In nucleotides, the CDR3 is TGCGCCAGCAGCCAAGATCAGACAGGTAATCAGCCCCAGCATTTT.

The chain carries TRBV30 and TRBJ2-5, with TRBD1 as a possible D gene (6 bases). Per germline, CDR1 GTSNPN and CDR2 SVGIG (reference sequence). The CDR3 runs 15 residues. Trimming removed 1 base at V and 1 base at J, with 13 bases between. The CDR3 DNA follows: TGTGCCTGGAGTGGCGGACAGAAGGTCCAAGAGACCCAGTACTTC. The encoded protein is CAWSGGQKVQETQYF.

This chain uses TRBV28 with TRBJ1-1; TRBD1 aligns across 7 bases. After removal of 6 bases from V and 1 base from J, the junction contained 5 bases not matched to a gene. The CDR3 has 14 amino acids. CDR1 is MDHEN, CDR2 SYDVKM, per germline. The CDR3 coding sequence is TGTGCCAGCAGGATAGGGGGCACGAACACTGAAGCTTTCTTT. Encoded protein: CASRIGGTNTEAFF.

This chain uses TRBV7-8 with TRBJ2-2, with D perhaps assigned TRBD1 or TRBD2 (6 bases each). Germline lookup yields CDR1 SGHVS and CDR2 FQNEAQ. The CDR3 is 16 residues long. Trimming shortened V by 1 base and J by 7 bases, and 16 bases separated the two germline ends. In DNA, the CDR3 is TGTGCCAGCAGCTTAGGCGGGACAAGTTACGGCGGGGAGCTGTTTTTT. It specifies CASSLGGTSYGGELFF.

The J gene is TRBJ2-1, the V gene TRBV6-6, with D unresolved. CDR3 size: 12 residues. V lost 6 bases to trimming and J lost 8 bases, with 11 bases between them. Germline-derived CDR1 and CDR2 are MNHNY and SVGAGI (reference sequence). CDR3 residues: CASRETSDEQFF. For the CDR3, the DNA is TGTGCCAGCAGGGAGACTTCGGATGAGCAGTTCTTC.

The chain uses TRBV30 and TRBJ1-2; 9 bases are shared with TRBD1. CDR3 size: 17 residues. Germline CDR1 and CDR2: GTSNPN and SVGIG (reference sequence). The trim removed 4 bases at V and 6 bases at J, leaving 18 bases unmatched. CDR3 sequence: CAWKDTGTGPGRDGYTF. The CDR3 nucleotides read TGTGCCTGGAAGGATACCGGGACAGGGCCTGGAAGAGATGGCTACACCTTC.

This clone was recorded a few times. The chain recombines TRBV5-1 with TRBJ1-1, with no clear D. Germline V gene data show CDR1 as SGHRS and CDR2 as YFSETQ. Trimming took 2 bases from V and 7 from J, leaving 12 bases between them. CDR3 length: 13 residues. As DNA, the CDR3 is TGCGCCAGCAGCTTAGGGCAGTCTGGTGAAGCTTTCTTT. Amino acid sequence: CASSLGQSGEAFF.

The chain employs TRBV28 and TRBJ2-1, with TRBD2 matching 14 bases. This CDR3 has 15 residues. With V trimmed by 6 bases and J by 7 bases, 5 bases remained unmatched. Germline V gene data show CDR1 as MDHEN and CDR2 as SYDVKM. CDR3 region: CASRLTSGRVNEQFF. The DNA of the CDR3 is TGTGCCAGCAGACTGACTAGCGGGAGGGTTAATGAGCAGTTCTTC.